This T cell receptor (beta chain) was sequenced during a study of cytomegalovirus exposure and HLA in healthy donors. Findings of the study overall: Presence/absence results assume similar sequencing depth per donor, which may not hold. Three CMV-associated chains proved CMV antigen-specific in vitro. Among immune exposure information, only CMV serostatus was available. Among the sequence variants, a highly shared cluster was likely an artifact of sequencing.

This CDR3 region has 14 residues. Trimming removed 5 bases from V and 1 base from J, with 12 bases in between. Per germline, CDR1 SGHAT and CDR2 FQNNGV. With 60 Vbeta and 13 Jbeta primers, the PCR was carried out. Clones were sequenced by immunoSEQ multiplex PCR, and TCRdb holds only the in-frame ones, with some missing. The repertoire holds some 130,000 clones, with approximately 79% as singletons. A note on this clone: What it recognizes is unknown.

The sample consisted of PBMCs. This sequence was found in a man aged 40-50 years in good health and CMV-seropositive. The chain uses TRBV11-2 and TRBJ2-7, with a tentative D call TRBD1 (5 bases). The CDR3 nucleotides read TGTGCCAGCAGCAAAGAGACAGTTTCCTACGAGCAGTACTTC. Translation: CASSKETVSYEQYF.